Detailed here is one TCR beta chain. This record belongs to a study of blood T cell repertoires in COVID-19. The length of the CDR3 is 12 residues. CDR1 is GTSNPN and CDR2 is SVGIG in the germline V gene (reference sequence). Trimming cost V 3 bases and J 12 bases, with 14 bases left between them. The repertoire was sequenced with immunoSEQ multiplex PCR; TCRdb's copy has only in-frame clones and lacks some. The sample holds around 300,000 clones, about 85% seen once. The sequenced material came from PBMCs or T cells enriched from blood (not recorded which). This sequence joins TRBV30 and TRBJ1-4, with D uncertain. The receptor's source is a woman in her 50s who had recovered from COVID-19. CDR3 bases: TGTGCCTGGAGCCAATCGGGGAGTCAACTGTTTTTT. Translating it yields CAWSQSGSQLFF. Supplemented by reference TRBV30 and TRBJ1-4, the full variable domain reads SQTIHQWPATLVQPVGSPLSLECTVEGTSNPNLYWYRQAAGRGLQLLFYSVGIGQISSEVPQNLSASRPQDRQFILSSKKLLLSDSGFYLCAWSQSGSQLFFGSGTQLSVL.